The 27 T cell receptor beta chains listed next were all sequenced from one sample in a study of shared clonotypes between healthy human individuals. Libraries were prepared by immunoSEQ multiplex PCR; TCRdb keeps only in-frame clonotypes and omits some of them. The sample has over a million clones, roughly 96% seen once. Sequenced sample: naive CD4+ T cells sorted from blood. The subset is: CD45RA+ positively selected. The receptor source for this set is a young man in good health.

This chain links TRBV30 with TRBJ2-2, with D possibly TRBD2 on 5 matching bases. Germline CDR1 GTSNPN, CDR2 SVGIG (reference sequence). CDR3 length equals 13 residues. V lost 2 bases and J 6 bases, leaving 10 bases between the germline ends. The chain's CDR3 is CAWSNRRAGELFF. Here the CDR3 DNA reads TGTGCCTGGAGTAACCGGCGGGCCGGGGAGCTGTTTTTT. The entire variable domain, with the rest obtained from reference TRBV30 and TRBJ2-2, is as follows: SQTIHQWPATLVQPVGSPLSLECTVEGTSNPNLYWYRQAAGRGLQLLFYSVGIGQISSEVPQNLSASRPQDRQFILSSKKLLLSDSGFYLCAWSNRRAGELFFGEGSRLTVL.

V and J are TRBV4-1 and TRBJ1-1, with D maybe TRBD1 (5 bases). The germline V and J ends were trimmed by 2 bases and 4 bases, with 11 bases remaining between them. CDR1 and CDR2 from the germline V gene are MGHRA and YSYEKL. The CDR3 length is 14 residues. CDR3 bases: TGCGCCAGCAGCCAACCTCGGACAAGCACTGAAGCTTTCTTT. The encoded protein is CASSQPRTSTEAFF.

The CDR3 region has the DNA TGTGCCAGCAGCGTACAGGGAGGGCAGTCGGAGACCCAGTACTTC. Amino acid sequence: CASSVQGGQSETQYF. This chain links TRBV9 with TRBJ2-5; TRBD2 aligns across 7 bases. The J segment lost 5 bases and the V segment lost 1 base, leaving 8 bases of the junction unmatched. CDR3 size: 15 residues. From germline, CDR1 is SGDLS and CDR2 YYNGEE.

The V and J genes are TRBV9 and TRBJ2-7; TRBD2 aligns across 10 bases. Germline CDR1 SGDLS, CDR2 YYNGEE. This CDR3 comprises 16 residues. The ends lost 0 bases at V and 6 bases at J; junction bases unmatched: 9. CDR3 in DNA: TGTGCCAGCAGCGTAGCGAATCTAGCGGGAGCGGGCGAGCAGTACTTC. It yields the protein CASSVANLAGAGEQYF. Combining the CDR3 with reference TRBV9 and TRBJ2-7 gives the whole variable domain DSGVTQTPKHLITATGQRVTLRCSPRSGDLSVYWYQQSLDQGLQFLIQYYNGEERAKGNILERFSAQQFPDLHSELNLSSLELGDSALYFCASSVANLAGAGEQYFGPGTRLTVT.

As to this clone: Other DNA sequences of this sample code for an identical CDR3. In nucleotides, the CDR3 is TGTGCCAGCAGTTCACCGGGACAGACCTACGAGCAGTACTTC. Protein product: CASSSPGQTYEQYF. The chain recombines TRBV28 with TRBJ2-7; 7 nucleotides agree with TRBD1. V trimming: 4 bases; J trimming: 2 bases; junction bases outside the gene matches: 5. CDR1 is MDHEN and CDR2 is SYDVKM in the germline V gene. The CDR3 consists of 14 residues.

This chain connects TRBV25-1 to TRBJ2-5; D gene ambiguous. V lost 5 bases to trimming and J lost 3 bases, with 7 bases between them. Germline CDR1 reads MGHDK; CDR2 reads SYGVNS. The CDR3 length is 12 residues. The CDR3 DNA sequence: TGTGCCAGCAGTTTGGCAGAAGAGACCCAGTACTTC. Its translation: CASSLAEETQYF.

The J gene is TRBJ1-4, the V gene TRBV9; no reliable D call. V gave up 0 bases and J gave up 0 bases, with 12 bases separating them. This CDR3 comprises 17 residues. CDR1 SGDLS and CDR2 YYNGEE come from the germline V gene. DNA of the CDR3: TGTGCCAGCAGCGTAGCTGCGGGTGGGTCAACTAATGAAAAACTGTTTTTT. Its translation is CASSVAAGGSTNEKLFF.

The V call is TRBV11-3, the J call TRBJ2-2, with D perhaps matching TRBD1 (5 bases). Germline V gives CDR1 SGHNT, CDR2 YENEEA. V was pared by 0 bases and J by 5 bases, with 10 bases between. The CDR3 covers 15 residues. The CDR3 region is CASSLDIGATGELFF. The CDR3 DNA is TGTGCCAGCAGCTTAGATATAGGGGCAACCGGGGAGCTGTTTTTT.

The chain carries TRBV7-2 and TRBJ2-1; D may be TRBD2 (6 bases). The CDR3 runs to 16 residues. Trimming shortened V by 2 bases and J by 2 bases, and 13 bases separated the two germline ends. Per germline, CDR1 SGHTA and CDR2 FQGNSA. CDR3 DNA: TGTGCCAGCAGCTTATTAGGTAGCGGAGCCTACAATGAGCAGTTCTTC. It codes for CASSLLGSGAYNEQFF. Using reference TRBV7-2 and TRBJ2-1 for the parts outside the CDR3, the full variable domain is GAGVSQSPSNKVTEKGKDVELRCDPISGHTALYWYRQSLGQGLEFLIYFQGNSAPDKSGLPSDRFSAERTGGSVSTLTIQRTQQEDSAVYLCASSLLGSGAYNEQFFGPGTRLTVL.

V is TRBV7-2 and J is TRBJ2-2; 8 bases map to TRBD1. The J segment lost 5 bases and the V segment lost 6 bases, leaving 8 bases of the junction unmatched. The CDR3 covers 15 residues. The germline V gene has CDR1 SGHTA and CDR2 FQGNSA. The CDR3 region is CASRPGQGRTGELFF. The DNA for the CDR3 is TGTGCCAGCAGACCCGGACAGGGACGGACCGGGGAGCTGTTTTTT.

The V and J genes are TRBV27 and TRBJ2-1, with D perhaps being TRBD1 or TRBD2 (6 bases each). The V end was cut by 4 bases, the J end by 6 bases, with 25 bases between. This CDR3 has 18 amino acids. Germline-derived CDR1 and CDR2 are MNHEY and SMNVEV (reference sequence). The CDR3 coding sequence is TGTGCCAGCAGTTACCACACGGCGGGAAAGGGGGTAGGCAATGAGCAGTTCTTC. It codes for CASSYHTAGKGVGNEQFF.

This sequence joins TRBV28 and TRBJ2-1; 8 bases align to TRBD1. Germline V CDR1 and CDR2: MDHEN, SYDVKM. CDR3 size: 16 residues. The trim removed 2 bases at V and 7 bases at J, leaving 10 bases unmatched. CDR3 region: CASSLLQGAGGNEQFF. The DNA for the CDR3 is TGTGCCAGCAGTTTACTTCAGGGGGCTGGTGGGAATGAGCAGTTCTTC.

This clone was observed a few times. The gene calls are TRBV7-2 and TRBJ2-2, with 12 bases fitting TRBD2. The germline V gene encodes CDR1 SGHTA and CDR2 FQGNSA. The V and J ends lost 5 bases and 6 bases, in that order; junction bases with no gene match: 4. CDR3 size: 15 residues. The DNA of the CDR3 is TGTGCCAGCAGCAAGACTAGCGGGAGATCCGGGGAGCTGTTTTTT. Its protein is CASSKTSGRSGELFF.

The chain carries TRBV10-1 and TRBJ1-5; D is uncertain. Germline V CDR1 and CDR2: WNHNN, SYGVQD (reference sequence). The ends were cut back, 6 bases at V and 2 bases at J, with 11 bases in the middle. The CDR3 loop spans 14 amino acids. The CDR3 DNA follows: TGCGCCAGCAGCGGGGAGGGAGGCAATCAGCCCCAGCATTTT. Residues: CASSGEGGNQPQHF.

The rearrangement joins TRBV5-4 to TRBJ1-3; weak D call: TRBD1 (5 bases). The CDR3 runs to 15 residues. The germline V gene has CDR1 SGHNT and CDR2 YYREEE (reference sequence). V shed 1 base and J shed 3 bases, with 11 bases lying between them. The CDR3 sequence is CASSLQGSDGNTIYF. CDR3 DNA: TGTGCCAGCAGCTTGCAGGGCAGTGATGGAAACACCATATATTTT.

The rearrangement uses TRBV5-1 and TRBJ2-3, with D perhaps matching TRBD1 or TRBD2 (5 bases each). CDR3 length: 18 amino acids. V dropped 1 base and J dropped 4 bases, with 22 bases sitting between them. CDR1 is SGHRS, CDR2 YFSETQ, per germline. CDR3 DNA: TGCGCCAGCAGCTTGACCCGGGGCAGCCTTAGGAAGCCAGATACGCAGTATTTT. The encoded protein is CASSLTRGSLRKPDTQYF.

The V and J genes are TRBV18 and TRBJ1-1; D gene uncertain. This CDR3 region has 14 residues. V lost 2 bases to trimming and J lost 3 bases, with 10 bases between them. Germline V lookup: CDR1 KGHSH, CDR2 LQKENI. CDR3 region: CASSPSREHTEAFF. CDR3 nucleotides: TGTGCCAGCTCACCATCAAGAGAACACACTGAAGCTTTCTTT.

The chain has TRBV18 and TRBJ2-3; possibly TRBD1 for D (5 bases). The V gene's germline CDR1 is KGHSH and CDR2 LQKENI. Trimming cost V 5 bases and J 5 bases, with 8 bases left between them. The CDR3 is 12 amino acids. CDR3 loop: CASSAREDTQYF. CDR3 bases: TGTGCCAGCTCAGCCAGGGAAGATACGCAGTATTTT.

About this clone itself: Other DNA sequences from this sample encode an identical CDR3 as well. The CDR3 bases are TGTGCCAGCAGAGCCTACAATGAGCAGTTCTTC. Its translation is CASRAYNEQFF. This chain uses TRBV2 with TRBJ2-1; D call uncertain. Looked up from germline, CDR1 is SNHLY and CDR2 is FYNNEI. The CDR3 loop spans 11 amino acids. Deletions cut 6 bases from V and 2 bases from J, with 2 bases between.

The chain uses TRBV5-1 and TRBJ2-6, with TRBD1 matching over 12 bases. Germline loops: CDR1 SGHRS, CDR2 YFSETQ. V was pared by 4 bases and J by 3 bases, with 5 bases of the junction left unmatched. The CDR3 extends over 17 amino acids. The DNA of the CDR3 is TGCGCCAGCAGCGGGACAGGGGGCGGTTTTGGGGCCAACGTCCTGACTTTC. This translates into CASSGTGGGFGANVLTF.

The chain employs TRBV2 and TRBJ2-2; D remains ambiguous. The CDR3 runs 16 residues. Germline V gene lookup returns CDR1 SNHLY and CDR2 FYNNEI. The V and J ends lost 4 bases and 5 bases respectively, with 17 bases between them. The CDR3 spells CASSAWARLKTGELFF. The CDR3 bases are TGTGCCAGCAGTGCGTGGGCTAGGTTGAAGACCGGGGAGCTGTTTTTT.

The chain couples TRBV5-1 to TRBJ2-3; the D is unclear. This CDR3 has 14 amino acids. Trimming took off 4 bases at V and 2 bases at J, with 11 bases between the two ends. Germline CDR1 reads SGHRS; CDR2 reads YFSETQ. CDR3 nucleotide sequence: TGCGCCAGCAGCATGGGTCCAAACACAGATACGCAGTATTTT. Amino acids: CASSMGPNTDTQYF.

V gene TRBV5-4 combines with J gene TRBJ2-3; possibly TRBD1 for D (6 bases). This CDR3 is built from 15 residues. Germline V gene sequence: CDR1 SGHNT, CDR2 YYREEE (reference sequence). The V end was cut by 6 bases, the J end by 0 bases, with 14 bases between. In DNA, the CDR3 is TGTGCCAGCATCGAGGGACAAGCTAGCACAGATACGCAGTATTTT. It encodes CASIEGQASTDTQYF.

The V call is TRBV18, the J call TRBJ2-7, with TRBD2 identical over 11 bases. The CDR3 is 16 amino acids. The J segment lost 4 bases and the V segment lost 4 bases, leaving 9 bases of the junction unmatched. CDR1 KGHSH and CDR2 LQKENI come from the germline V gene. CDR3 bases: TGTGCCAGCTCACTTGTTAGCGGGAGGGCCAGGTACGAGCAGTACTTC. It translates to CASSLVSGRARYEQYF.

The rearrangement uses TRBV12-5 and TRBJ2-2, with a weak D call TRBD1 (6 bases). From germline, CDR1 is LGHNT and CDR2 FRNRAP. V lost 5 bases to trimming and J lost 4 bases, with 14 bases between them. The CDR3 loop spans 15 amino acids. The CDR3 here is CASGQTRGGTGELFF. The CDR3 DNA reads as TGTGCTAGTGGTCAAACCCGAGGGGGCACCGGGGAGCTGTTTTTT.

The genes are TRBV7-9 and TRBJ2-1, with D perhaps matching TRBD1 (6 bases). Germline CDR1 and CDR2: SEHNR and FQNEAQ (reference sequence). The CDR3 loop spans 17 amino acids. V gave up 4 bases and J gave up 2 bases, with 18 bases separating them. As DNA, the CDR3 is TGTGCCAGCAGCTCCACACCCTCGAGGGGGACCTACAATGAGCAGTTCTTC. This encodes CASSSTPSRGTYNEQFF.

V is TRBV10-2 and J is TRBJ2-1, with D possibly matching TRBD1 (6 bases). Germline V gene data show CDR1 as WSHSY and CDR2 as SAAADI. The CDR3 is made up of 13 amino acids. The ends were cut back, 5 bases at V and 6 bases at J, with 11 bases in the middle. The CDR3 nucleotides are TGCGCCAGCAGTCCGGACAGTCCCAATGAGCAGTTCTTC. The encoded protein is CASSPDSPNEQFF.